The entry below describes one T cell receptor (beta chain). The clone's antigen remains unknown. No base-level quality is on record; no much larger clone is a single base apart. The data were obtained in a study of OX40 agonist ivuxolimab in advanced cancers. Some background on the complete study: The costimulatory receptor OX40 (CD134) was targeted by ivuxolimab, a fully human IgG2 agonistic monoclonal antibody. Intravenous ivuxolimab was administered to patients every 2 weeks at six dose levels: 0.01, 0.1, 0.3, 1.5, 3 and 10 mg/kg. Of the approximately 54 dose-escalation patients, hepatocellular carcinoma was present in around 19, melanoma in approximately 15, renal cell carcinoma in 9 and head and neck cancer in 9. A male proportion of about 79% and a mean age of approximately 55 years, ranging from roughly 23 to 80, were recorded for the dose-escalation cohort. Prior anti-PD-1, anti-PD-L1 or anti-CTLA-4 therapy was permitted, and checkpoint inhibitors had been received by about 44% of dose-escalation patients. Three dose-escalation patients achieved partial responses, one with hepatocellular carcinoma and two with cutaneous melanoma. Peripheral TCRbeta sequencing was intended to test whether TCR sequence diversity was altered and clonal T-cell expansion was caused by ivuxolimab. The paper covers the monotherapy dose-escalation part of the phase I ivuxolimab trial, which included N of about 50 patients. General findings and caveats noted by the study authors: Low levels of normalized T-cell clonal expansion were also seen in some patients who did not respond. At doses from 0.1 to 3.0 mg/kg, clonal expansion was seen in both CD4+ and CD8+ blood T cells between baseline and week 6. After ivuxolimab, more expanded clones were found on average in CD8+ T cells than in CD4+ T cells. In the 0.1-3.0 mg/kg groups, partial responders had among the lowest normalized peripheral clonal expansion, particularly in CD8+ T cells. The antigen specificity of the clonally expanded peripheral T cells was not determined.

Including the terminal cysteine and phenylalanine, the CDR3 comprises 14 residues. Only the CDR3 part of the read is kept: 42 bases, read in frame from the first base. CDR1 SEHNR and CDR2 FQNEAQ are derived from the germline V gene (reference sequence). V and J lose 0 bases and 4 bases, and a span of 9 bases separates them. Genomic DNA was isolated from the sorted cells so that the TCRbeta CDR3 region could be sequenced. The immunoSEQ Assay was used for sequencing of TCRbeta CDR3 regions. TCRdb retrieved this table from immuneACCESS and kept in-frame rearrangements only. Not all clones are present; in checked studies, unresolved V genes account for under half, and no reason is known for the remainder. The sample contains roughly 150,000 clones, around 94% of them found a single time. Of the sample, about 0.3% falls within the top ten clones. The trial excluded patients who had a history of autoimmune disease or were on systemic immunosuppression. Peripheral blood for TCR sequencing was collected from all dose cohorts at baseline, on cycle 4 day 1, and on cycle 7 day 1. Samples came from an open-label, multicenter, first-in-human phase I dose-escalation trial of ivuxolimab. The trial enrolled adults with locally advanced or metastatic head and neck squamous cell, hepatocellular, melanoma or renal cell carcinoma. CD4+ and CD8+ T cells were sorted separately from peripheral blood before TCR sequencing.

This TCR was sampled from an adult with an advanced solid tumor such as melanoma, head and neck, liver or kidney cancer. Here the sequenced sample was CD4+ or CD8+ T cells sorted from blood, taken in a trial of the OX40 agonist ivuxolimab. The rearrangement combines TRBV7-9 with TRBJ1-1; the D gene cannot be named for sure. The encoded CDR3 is CASSLARLGTEAFF. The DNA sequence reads TGTGCCAGCAGCTTAGCACGCCTGGGCACTGAAGCTTTCTTT.